A single sample is the source of the 19 T cell receptor beta chains below, sequenced in a study of cytomegalovirus exposure and HLA in healthy donors. Researchers ran the PCR with 60 Vbeta and 13 Jbeta primers. Sequencing used immunoSEQ multiplex PCR; TCRdb keeps in-frame clones, though not all of them. This sample yields 90,000 to 120,000 clones, of which around 75% are seen a single time; about 4.5% belongs to the top ten. Input material: PBMCs. These receptors were collected from a woman under 30 in good health and CMV-seropositive.

V and J are TRBV6-5 and TRBJ2-2; 8 nucleotides line up with TRBD2. Germline V gives CDR1 MNHEY, CDR2 SVGAGI. The CDR3 has 14 residues. V dropped 6 bases and J dropped 4; count of bases not matched to a gene: 4. The CDR3 reads CASSRAGGTGELFF. The CDR3 DNA is TGTGCCAGCAGCCGGGCGGGAGGCACCGGGGAGCTGTTTTTT.

V usage is TRBV28 and J usage is TRBJ2-3, with 7 bases lining up with TRBD1. This CDR3 region has 15 residues. The V and J ends lost 6 bases and 0 bases, in that order; junction bases with no gene match: 6. Per germline, CDR1 MDHEN and CDR2 SYDVKM. DNA of the CDR3: TGTGCCAGCAGGGGGACAGACCATAGCACAGATACGCAGTATTTT. This translates into CASRGTDHSTDTQYF.

The chain couples TRBV5-4 to TRBJ2-5; maybe TRBD1 (6 bases). The CDR3 contains 13 residues. Trimming left V 4 bases short and J 0 bases short, with 7 bases between. Germline CDR1 and CDR2: SGHNT and YYREEE (reference sequence). CDR3 residues: CASSRQDQETQYF. CDR3 sequence (DNA): TGTGCCAGCAGCCGACAGGACCAAGAGACCCAGTACTTC.

The chain combines TRBV27 with TRBJ2-5; 8 bases map to TRBD2. This CDR3 spans 20 amino acids. The J segment lost 5 bases and the V segment lost 6 bases, leaving 26 bases of the junction unmatched. Germline values: CDR1 MNHEY, CDR2 SMNVEV (reference sequence). The CDR3 region is CASRTSNPALAGGGWETQYF. The DNA of the CDR3 is TGTGCCAGCAGGACCTCTAACCCAGCCCTCGCGGGAGGAGGGTGGGAGACCCAGTACTTC.

This chain links TRBV7-9 with TRBJ1-2; D is undetermined. Germline V gives CDR1 SEHNR, CDR2 FQNEAQ (reference sequence). There are 14 residues in the CDR3. Trimming removed 2 bases from V and 4 bases from J, with 11 bases in between. The CDR3 here is CASSLSPFTYGYTF. As DNA, the CDR3 is TGTGCCAGCAGCTTAAGCCCTTTTACCTATGGCTACACCTTC.

For this clone: Other DNA variants within this sample encode the same CDR3. This CDR3 reads CAWTRDRNQPQHF. CDR3 in DNA: TGTGCCTGGACTCGGGACAGAAATCAGCCCCAGCATTTT. The chain combines TRBV30 with TRBJ1-5; 7 nucleotides align to TRBD1. Per germline, CDR1 GTSNPN and CDR2 SVGIG (reference sequence). V gave up 4 bases and J gave up 4 bases; unmatched junction bases: 4. The CDR3 loop spans 13 amino acids.

This chain uses TRBV14 with TRBJ2-7; 8 nucleotides align to TRBD1. Germline values: CDR1 SGHDN, CDR2 FVKESK. The CDR3 sequence is 13 residues long. The ends lost 5 bases at V and 3 bases at J; junction bases unmatched: 3. In DNA form, the CDR3 reads TGTGCCAGCAGCTATGGGACAGGCTACGAGCAGTACTTC. It translates to CASSYGTGYEQYF.

V is TRBV6-5 and J is TRBJ2-7; D is unresolved. The CDR3 is made up of 15 amino acids. The germline V gene has CDR1 MNHEY and CDR2 SVGAGI. The germline V and J ends were trimmed by 0 bases and 3 bases, with 12 bases remaining between them. CDR3: CASSYSKPPGYEQYF. The CDR3 nucleotides are TGTGCCAGCAGTTACTCGAAACCCCCGGGCTACGAGCAGTACTTC.

This chain links TRBV6-5 with TRBJ2-7; D is possibly TRBD1 or TRBD2 (5 bases each). The CDR3 consists of 13 residues. The V and J ends lost 6 bases and 3 bases respectively, with 12 bases between them. Per the germline V gene, CDR1 is MNHEY and CDR2 is SVGAGI. The CDR3 is CASSLGADYEQYV. CDR3 DNA: TGTGCCAGCAGCCTCGGGGCGGACTACGAGCAGTACGTC.

Only a few counts were recorded for this clone. The chain employs TRBV30 and TRBJ2-2; weak D call: TRBD2 (5 bases). The CDR3 is 15 residues long. Germline CDR1 and CDR2: GTSNPN and SVGIG (reference sequence). Trimming removed 3 bases at V and 4 bases at J, with 15 bases between. The CDR3 nucleotides are TGTGCCTGGAGCCCAGACTCGCGGGCCACCGGGGAGCTGTTTTTT. This gives the protein CAWSPDSRATGELFF.

This clone was observed a single time. The chain recombines TRBV18 with TRBJ1-1, with 12 bases lining up with TRBD1. The length of the CDR3 is 17 residues. Germline CDR1 KGHSH, CDR2 LQKENI. V lost 4 bases to trimming and J lost 4 bases; unmatched junction nucleotides: 10. This CDR3 reads CASSLGTGGVVFTEAFF. The DNA for the CDR3 is TGTGCCAGCTCACTAGGGACAGGGGGCGTAGTGTTCACTGAAGCTTTCTTT.

To note about this clone: The sample carries other DNA sequences with the same CDR3. The chain couples TRBV5-1 to TRBJ1-2; TRBD1 matches 8 bases. The germline V gene encodes CDR1 SGHRS and CDR2 YFSETQ. CDR3 length equals 13 residues. Trimming cost V 2 bases and J 6 bases; bases outside gene matches: 3. CDR3 amino acids: CASSLDRGNGYTF. In nucleotides, the CDR3 is TGCGCCAGCAGCTTAGACAGGGGCAATGGCTACACCTTC.

The chain employs TRBV4-2 and TRBJ2-5; D perhaps matches TRBD2 (6 bases). Trimming removed 0 bases at V and 4 bases at J, with 6 bases between. The length of the CDR3 is 13 residues. Per the germline V gene, CDR1 is LGHNA and CDR2 is YNFKEQ. Here the CDR3 DNA reads TGTGCCAGCAGCCAAGATAGCGGAGAGACCCAGTACTTC. Translated, it gives CASSQDSGETQYF.

The V call is TRBV4-1, the J call TRBJ2-2; TRBD2 is a possible D gene (7 bases). Germline-derived CDR1 and CDR2 are MGHRA and YSYEKL. CDR3 size: 17 residues. Trimming removed 0 bases at V and 4 bases at J, with 15 bases between. CDR3 nucleotide sequence: TGCGCCAGCAGCCAAGACTACGGGGGGCTGGTCACCGGGGAGCTGTTTTTT. Translating gives CASSQDYGGLVTGELFF.

The chain combines TRBV5-1 with TRBJ1-1; the match to TRBD1 covers 7 bases. CDR1 SGHRS and CDR2 YFSETQ come from the germline V gene. Trimming took 5 bases from V and 0 from J; bases not matched to a gene: 4. This CDR3 contains 14 residues. In DNA, the CDR3 is TGCGCCAGCAGATCAGGGGGGATGAACACTGAAGCTTTCTTT. It codes for CASRSGGMNTEAFF.

In its sample, this clone was seen a few times. V gene TRBV5-1 combines with J gene TRBJ2-5; D is perhaps TRBD1 (6 bases). Germline assignment: CDR1 SGHRS and CDR2 YFSETQ. The CDR3 is 13 amino acids. The V gene lost 4 bases and the J gene lost 3 bases, with 10 bases spanning the gap. The chain's CDR3 is CASSIQGEETQYF. In nucleotides, the CDR3 is TGCGCCAGCAGCATACAGGGAGAAGAGACCCAGTACTTC.

The chain links TRBV6-5 to TRBJ2-1; tentatively, D is TRBD2 (5 bases). From germline, CDR1 is MNHEY and CDR2 SVGAGI. V lost 8 bases and J 3 bases, leaving 11 bases between the germline ends. The length of the CDR3 is 13 residues. CDR3 coding DNA: TGTGCCAGCGTGAGGAGCGGCTACAATGAGCAGTTCTTC. Its translation: CASVRSGYNEQFF.

The count of this clone is one. Other nucleotide sequences from this sample produce the same CDR3. This chain connects TRBV4-3 to TRBJ2-3; TRBD2 is a possible D gene (5 bases). The CDR3 length is 15 residues. The germline CDR1 and CDR2 sequences are LGHNA and YSLEER. The V and J ends lost 3 bases and 3 bases respectively, with 13 bases between them. The CDR3 sequence is CASSQDFGGTDTQYF. The CDR3 DNA reads as TGCGCCAGCAGCCAGGACTTCGGTGGAACAGATACGCAGTATTTT.

This clone was recorded a few times. The CDR3 here is CATTRPGGQFF. As DNA, the CDR3 is TGTGCTACTACCCGGCCGGGAGGGCAGTTCTTC. V usage is TRBV12-5 and J usage is TRBJ2-1; 7 bases fit TRBD2. CDR1 and CDR2 from the germline V gene are LGHNT and FRNRAP. J lost 12 bases, V lost 10 bases, and 9 bases had no gene match. This CDR3 has 11 residues.